This paragraph reports one T cell receptor (beta chain). Its specificity is not known. These data belong to a study of OX40 agonist ivuxolimab in advanced cancers. Findings and caveats of the study: Among the nonresponders, some also had low normalized T-cell clonal expansion. In general, CD8+ T cells held more expanded clones than CD4+ did, on average. Doses of 0.1 to 3.0 mg/kg were accompanied by clonal expansion of CD4+ and CD8+ blood T cells by week 6.

The assay was immunoSEQ multiplex PCR, and TCRdb's table has in-frame clones only and misses some. The table lists 15,000 to 20,000 clones, over 75% of them singletons. The sample in question was CD4+ or CD8+ T cells sorted from blood, obtained in a trial of the OX40 agonist ivuxolimab. This sequence originates from an adult with an advanced solid tumor such as melanoma, head and neck, liver or kidney cancer.

The CDR3 protein is CASSTWDSSYEQYF. CDR3 DNA sequence: TGTGCCAGTAGTACCTGGGACAGCTCCTACGAGCAGTACTTC. The V call is TRBV19, the J call TRBJ2-7; 7 bases agree with TRBD1. The CDR3 has 14 amino acids. Germline CDR1 LNHDA, CDR2 SQIVND (reference sequence). V dropped 4 bases and J dropped 0; count of bases not matched to a gene: 3.